A selection of T cell receptor beta chains follows, all from one sample in a study of identical twins. MiXCR was run by TCRdb on the 5' RACE reads, yielding one entry per CDR3 protein. The sample lists hundreds of thousands of distinct CDR3 sequences, less than 7% seen once, with 1.5% to 2% in the top ten. Sequencing used naive T cells sorted from blood. All receptors come from a man between 18 and 35 years old in good health. The CDR3 runs from the conserved cysteine through the conserved F or W.

>TRBJ1-1|14|TRBV3-1
CASSQDFMDGEAFF
>TRBJ2-6|14|TRBV5-5
CASSRVREANVLTF
>TRBJ2-5|16|TRBV7-2
CASSLAPTGTGETQYF
>TRBJ2-7|12|TRBV29-1
CSGLQESYEQYF
>TRBJ2-3|18|TRBV5-1
CASSFQRELAQSTDTQYF
>TRBJ1-2|13|TRBV20-1
CSARADRVGGYTF
>TRBJ2-3|15|TRBV15
CATSRGGLATDTQYF
>TRBJ2-5|14|TRBV12-3/TRBV12-4
CASSPYGAGETQYF
>TRBJ2-7|12|TRBV12-3/TRBV12-4
CASSGQGTWQYF
>TRBJ2-3|15|TRBV2
CASSWSPEGADTQYF
>TRBJ2-1|13|TRBV27
CASSEPSYNEQFF
>TRBJ2-1|19|TRBV27
CSSGFPFDRMGRDGHEQFF
>TRBJ1-5|15|TRBV20-1
CSARDQVYSNQPQHF
>TRBJ2-7|13|TRBV27
CASSLRGLYEQYF
>TRBJ2-2|18|TRBV11-2
CASSLDLLAGLNTGELFF
>TRBJ2-3|15|TRBV2
CASAPYGAGTDTQYF
>TRBJ2-1|16|TRBV27
CASSSLLAGGRNEQFF
>TRBJ1-3|16|TRBV5-1
CASSLAGTGYGNTIYF
>TRBJ2-3|15|TRBV9
CATARGLAGWDTQYF
>TRBJ1-1|13|TRBV12-3/TRBV12-4
CASSLFLGERAFF
>TRBJ2-3|16|TRBV18
CASSERLAGRTDTQYF
>TRBJ2-7|14|TRBV20-1
CSAPSQGVSYEQYF
>TRBJ2-6|14|TRBV12-3/TRBV12-4
CASRPSSGANVLTF
>TRBJ2-1|13|TRBV11-2
CASSLDRSAQQFF
>TRBJ1-1|13|TRBV18
CASSNGQNTEAFF
>TRBJ1-2|14|TRBV9
CASSATDSRYGYTF
>TRBJ1-4|13|TRBV11-2
CASRPNSNEKLFF
>TRBJ2-2|19|TRBV9
CASSVRGKGLFANTGELFF
>TRBJ2-5|15|TRBV7-2
CASSSHSGSGETQYF
>TRBJ2-7|11|TRBV20-1
CSAGRLFEQYF
>TRBJ1-5|16|TRBV4-2
CASSPDEGAGNQPQHF